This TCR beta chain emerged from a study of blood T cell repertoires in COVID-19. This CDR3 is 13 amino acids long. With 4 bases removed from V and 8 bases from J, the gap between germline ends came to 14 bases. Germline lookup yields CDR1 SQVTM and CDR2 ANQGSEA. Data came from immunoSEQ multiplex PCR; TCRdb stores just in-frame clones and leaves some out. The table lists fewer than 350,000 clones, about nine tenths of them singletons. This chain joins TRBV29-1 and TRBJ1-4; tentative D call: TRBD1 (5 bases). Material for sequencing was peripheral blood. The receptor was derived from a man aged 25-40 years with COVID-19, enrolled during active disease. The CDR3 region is CSVAPGGGEKLFF. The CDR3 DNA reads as TGCAGCGTTGCCCCCGGGGGAGGGGAAAAACTGTTTTTT.